The 26 T cell receptor beta chains listed next were all sequenced from one sample in a study of T cells after yellow fever vaccination. MiXCR was run by TCRdb on the 5' RACE reads, yielding one entry per CDR3 protein. The table includes approximately 120,000 distinct CDR3 sequences, around 15% detected once. Specimen: CD8+ T cells sorted from PBMCs, collected 5 days after the yellow fever booster vaccination. The receptors were gathered from a man between 18 and 29 years old who received the YFV17D yellow fever vaccine.

The chain has TRBV6-5 and TRBJ2-1, with 7 bases identical to TRBD2. CDR1 and CDR2 from the germline V gene are MNHEY and SVGAGI. V was clipped by 7 bases and J by 6 bases; unmatched bases: 9. CDR3 length: 14 residues. The CDR3 is CASMGLAASNEQFF. In DNA, the CDR3 is TGTGCCAGCATGGGGCTAGCGGCCAGCAATGAGCAGTTCTTC.

This clonotype has ten or more counts. V usage is TRBV5-1 and J usage is TRBJ2-3; D is possibly TRBD2 (5 bases). V was pared by 0 bases and J by 7 bases, with 12 bases between. The CDR3 runs 14 residues. Germline-derived CDR1 and CDR2 are SGHRS and YFSETQ. The CDR3 DNA sequence: TGCGCCAGCAGCTTGGTGTCGGGGTATAATACGCAGTATTTT. Protein product: CASSLVSGYNTQYF.

This clonotype was found a few times. The chain combines TRBV19 with TRBJ2-3; D remains ambiguous. The CDR3 spans 14 residues. Trimming stripped 6 bases from V and 2 bases from J, with 12 bases between. The germline V gene has CDR1 LNHDA and CDR2 SQIVND (reference sequence). In DNA form, the CDR3 reads TGTGCCAGTAGCACTGGGTGGATCACAGATACGCAGTATTTT. This sequence encodes CASSTGWITDTQYF. The complete variable domain, with remaining parts taken from reference TRBV19 and TRBJ2-3, reads DGGITQSPKYLFRKEGQNVTLSCEQNLNHDAMYWYRQDPGQGLRLIYYSQIVNDFQKGDIAEGYSVSREKKESFPLTVTSAQKNPTAFYLCASSTGWITDTQYFGPGTRLTVL.

CDR3 nucleotides: TGTGCCAGCAGCTTGACCCCCGGCATGCACTCTGGGGCCAACGTCCTGACTTTC. It translates to CASSLTPGMHSGANVLTF. The J gene is TRBJ2-6, the V gene TRBV11-2; D gene uncertain. Trimming took 3 bases from V and 0 from J, leaving 15 bases between them. Germline values: CDR1 SGHAT, CDR2 FQNNGV. The length of the CDR3 is 18 residues.

This clonotype was counted only a few times. V and J are TRBV7-8 and TRBJ2-7; D unclear. CDR1 is SGHVS and CDR2 is FQNEAQ in the germline V gene. Trimming pared 5 bases from V and 3 bases from J, leaving 11 bases between. The CDR3 covers 13 residues. CDR3 DNA: TGTGCCAGCAGCGTAGGAATTATCTACGAGCAGTACTTC. Its protein product is CASSVGIIYEQYF.

The J gene is TRBJ2-7, the V gene TRBV12-3 or TRBV12-4; possible D gene TRBD1, 6 bases. V lost 4 bases and J 1 base, leaving 8 bases between the germline ends. The CDR3 covers 13 residues. In DNA form, the CDR3 reads TGTGCCAGCAGTTCGACAGGTTCCTACGAGCAGTACGTC. Its translation is CASSSTGSYEQYV.

The chain couples TRBV7-2 to TRBJ1-1; maybe TRBD1 (6 bases). CDR3 length equals 15 residues. The V gene's germline CDR1 is SGHTA and CDR2 FQGNSA. With 3 bases removed from V and 6 bases from J, the gap between germline ends came to 17 bases. CDR3 coding DNA: TGTGCCAGCAGCTTCGGGGAGGGGGTAAACGCTGAAGCTTTCTTT. Encoded protein: CASSFGEGVNAEAFF.

This clonotype has just a few counts. V usage is TRBV4-3 and J usage is TRBJ2-1, with 8 nucleotides matching TRBD2. Germline CDR1 reads LGHNA; CDR2 reads YSLEER. J lost 7 bases, V lost 0 bases, and 11 bases had no gene match. The CDR3 is 17 amino acids. In DNA, the CDR3 is TGCGCCAGCAGCCAAGATCCGCCCAGCGGGGGAGGGAATGAGCAGTTCTTC. Translation: CASSQDPPSGGGNEQFF.

Only a few counts were recorded for this clonotype. A read error may produce the germline difference seen at one junction end. The V call is TRBV3-1, the J call TRBJ1-2; no firm D call. The V gene's germline CDR1 is LGHDT and CDR2 YNNKEL (reference sequence). CDR3 size: 12 residues. The CDR3 nucleotides are TGTGCCAGCAGCCTCGGACCCAGGCAAGAGAGCTTC. Translating gives CASSLGPRQESF.

On this clonotype: This CDR3 is missing its conserved last phenylalanine or tryptophan, likely due to a read error. The limits of the CDR3 on the DNA are not certain, so only TCRdb's listed CDR3 is given. The CDR3 sequence: CASSEHQGGFGI. The rearrangement uses TRBV2 and TRBJ2-7; the table's D call, TRBD2, has no DNA check behind it. The CDR3 has 12 amino acids, counting both end residues. The germline gives CDR1 SNHLY, CDR2 FYNNEI.

This clonotype came up a few times. The V gene is TRBV30, the J gene TRBJ2-1; 9 nucleotides align to TRBD1. Germline lookup yields CDR1 GTSNPN and CDR2 SVGIG (reference sequence). Trimming removed 2 bases from V and 6 bases from J; junction bases left unmatched: 8. This CDR3 spans 15 amino acids. The DNA of the CDR3 is TGTGCCTGGAGTACGGACAGGGGAGCAGGCAATGAGCAGTTCTTC. The encoded protein is CAWSTDRGAGNEQFF.

V usage is TRBV7-2 and J usage is TRBJ2-3, with 7 bases fitting TRBD1. CDR3 length equals 14 residues. The germline gives CDR1 SGHTA, CDR2 FQGNSA. J lost 3 bases, V lost 7 bases, and 7 bases had no gene match. The CDR3 coding sequence is TGTGCCAGCATCCAGGGACAGTCAACAGATACGCAGTATTTT. Amino acid sequence: CASIQGQSTDTQYF.

This clonotype showed up many times. The chain uses TRBV12-3 or TRBV12-4 and TRBJ2-1; TRBD1 matches at 7 bases. The CDR3 contains 14 residues. Trimming cost V 4 bases and J 11 bases; bases outside gene matches: 11. CDR3 bases: TGTGCCAGCAGTTCCACAGGGGTAGGGTGGAAGCAGTTCTTC. This codes for CASSSTGVGWKQFF.

This clonotype has a handful of counts. The rearrangement joins TRBV27 to TRBJ1-5; no reliable D call. The CDR3 has 13 amino acids. The ends were cut back, 6 bases at V and 3 bases at J, with 9 bases in the middle. Germline CDR1 and CDR2: MNHEY and SMNVEV (reference sequence). In nucleotides, the CDR3 is TGTGCCAGCAGGGGGAGAGTCAATCAGCCCCAGCATTTT. Its protein is CASRGRVNQPQHF.

The gene calls are TRBV19 and TRBJ1-5, with TRBD1 as a possible D gene (5 bases). Germline CDR1 and CDR2: LNHDA and SQIVND (reference sequence). This CDR3 region has 13 residues. Trimming removed 7 bases at V and 6 bases at J, with 13 bases between. The CDR3 loop is CASNDRTVQPQHF. The CDR3 nucleotides are TGTGCCAGTAACGACAGAACAGTTCAGCCCCAGCATTTT.

This clonotype was seen only once. This chain joins TRBV6-5 and TRBJ2-1; perhaps TRBD2 as D (7 bases). Germline V gene sequence: CDR1 MNHEY, CDR2 SVGAGI. This CDR3 has 17 residues. The germline V and J ends were trimmed by 0 bases and 3 bases, with 15 bases remaining between them. The CDR3 nucleotides read TGTGCCAGCAGTTACTCACGGGGGGCCCATTACTACAATGAGCAGTTCTTC. It yields the protein CASSYSRGAHYYNEQFF.

The V and J genes are TRBV4-3 and TRBJ2-5, with D possibly being TRBD2 (7 bases). The germline gives CDR1 LGHNA, CDR2 YSLEER. This CDR3 has 18 residues. V was cut by 0 bases and J by 4 bases, with 21 bases left in between. The CDR3 loop reads CASSQERETGSGGETQYF. The DNA for the CDR3 is TGCGCCAGCAGCCAAGAACGTGAGACAGGTTCGGGAGGAGAGACCCAGTACTTC.

This rearrangement joins TRBV19 to TRBJ1-5; D call uncertain. This CDR3 is built from 13 residues. V was trimmed by 3 bases and J by 5 bases, leaving 8 bases between them. Germline loops: CDR1 LNHDA, CDR2 SQIVND (reference sequence). CDR3: CASSMRADQPQHF. The DNA of the CDR3 is TGTGCCAGTAGTATGAGGGCCGATCAGCCCCAGCATTTT.

V usage is TRBV4-1 and J usage is TRBJ1-1; no firm D call. CDR3 length: 13 residues. The V gene lost 1 base and the J gene lost 4 bases, with 7 bases spanning the gap. Germline V CDR1 and CDR2: MGHRA, YSYEKL. Here the CDR3 reads CASSQGFTTEAFF. The CDR3 nucleotides are TGCGCCAGCAGCCAAGGGTTTACCACTGAAGCTTTCTTT.

In this sample, this clonotype turned up many times. The chain carries TRBV6-4 and TRBJ2-3, with TRBD2 matching over 9 bases. CDR3 size: 15 residues. Germline V gene data show CDR1 as MRHNA and CDR2 as SNTAGT. The junction had 5 bases not matched to a gene; V was cut back by 4 bases and J by 3 bases. The CDR3 nucleotides read TGTGCCAGCAGTGCCCTAGCGGGGAGGACAGATACGCAGTATTTT. Its protein is CASSALAGRTDTQYF.

This clonotype turned up a few times. The chain joins TRBV5-1 to TRBJ2-3; 7 bases map to TRBD2. The J segment lost 1 base and the V segment lost 4 bases, leaving 12 bases of the junction unmatched. The CDR3 totals 17 residues. Germline CDR1 is SGHRS and CDR2 is YFSETQ. CDR3 amino acids: CASSAGFRGGRTDTQYF. Written as DNA, the CDR3 is TGCGCCAGCAGCGCCGGGTTTCGCGGGGGTCGCACAGATACGCAGTATTTT.

The chain recombines TRBV14 with TRBJ2-7, with D perhaps being TRBD1 or TRBD2 (5 bases each). The CDR3 is made up of 14 amino acids. Deletions cut 4 bases from V and 1 base from J, with 11 bases between. Per the germline V gene, CDR1 is SGHDN and CDR2 is FVKESK. Here the CDR3 DNA reads TGTGCCAGCAGCCGAACCGGGGCGTCCTACGAGCAGTACTTC. It translates to CASSRTGASYEQYF. The full variable domain, its missing parts supplied by reference TRBV14 and TRBJ2-7, is EAGVTQFPSHSVIEKGQTVTLRCDPISGHDNLYWYRRVMGKEIKFLLHFVKESKQDESGMPNNRFLAERTGGTYSTLKVQPAELEDSGVYFCASSRTGASYEQYFGPGTRLTVT.

The chain uses TRBV2 and TRBJ2-2, with D unclear. Germline assignment: CDR1 SNHLY and CDR2 FYNNEI. The V end was cut by 7 bases, the J end by 1 base, with 4 bases between. The CDR3 covers 12 residues. This CDR3 is CASILNTGELFF. The CDR3 DNA reads as TGTGCCAGCATACTGAACACCGGGGAGCTGTTTTTT. Using reference TRBV2 and TRBJ2-2 for the parts outside the CDR3, the full variable domain is EPEVTQTPSHQVTQMGQEVILRCVPISNHLYFYWYRQILGQKVEFLVSFYNNEISEKSEIFDDQFSVERPDGSNFTLKIRSTKLEDSAMYFCASILNTGELFFGEGSRLTVL.

Only a few counts were recorded for this clonotype. The chain combines TRBV6-2 or TRBV6-3 with TRBJ2-3; TRBD2 agrees at 10 bases. This CDR3 comprises 16 residues. Germline V lookup: CDR1 MNHEY, CDR2 SVGEGT. Trimming took 2 bases from V and 2 from J; bases not matched to a gene: 4. As DNA, the CDR3 is TGTGCCAGCAGTTACCCCCTAGCGGGGGACACAGATACGCAGTATTTT. It encodes CASSYPLAGDTDTQYF.

The chain has TRBV19 and TRBJ2-7, with D maybe TRBD1 (6 bases). Germline assignment: CDR1 LNHDA and CDR2 SQIVND (reference sequence). V was clipped by 2 bases and J by 4 bases, with 12 bases between them. This CDR3 is 14 amino acids long. CDR3 nucleotides: TGTGCCAGTAGTATATCAGGGGCTTCGTACGAGCAGTACGTC. Its protein is CASSISGASYEQYV.

The chain couples TRBV5-1 to TRBJ2-7; D might be TRBD1 or TRBD2, each matching 5 bases. The ends were cut back, 5 bases at V and 1 base at J, with 22 bases in the middle. The CDR3 has 17 amino acids. Germline V gene lookup returns CDR1 SGHRS and CDR2 YFSETQ. In DNA form, the CDR3 reads TGCGCCAGCAGTTCGGGGCTAACTAGTCTTTTTTCCTACGAGCAGTACTTC. This sequence encodes CASSSGLTSLFSYEQYF.